The next 5 T cell receptor beta chains were all read from a single sample in a study of radiotherapy plus CTLA-4 blockade in lung cancer. The method was immunoSEQ multiplex PCR; TCRdb's version includes in-frame clones alone and lacks a portion of them. The table shows about 28,000 clones, with less than 85% occurring only once. The sequenced sample was peripheral blood, obtained from a patient treated with radiotherapy plus ipilimumab. The receptors derive from a human donor with non-small cell lung cancer who had stable disease on radiotherapy plus ipilimumab.

The chain carries TRBV29-1 and TRBJ2-3; D not resolved. With 3 bases removed from V and 7 bases from J, the gap between germline ends came to 11 bases. Germline V gene data show CDR1 as SQVTM and CDR2 as ANQGSEA. This CDR3 has 12 residues. CDR3 region: CSVEVARNTQYF. CDR3 sequence (DNA): TGCAGCGTTGAGGTGGCCCGGAATACGCAGTATTTT.

The V and J genes are TRBV25-1 and TRBJ2-5, with D possibly being TRBD1 (6 bases). CDR1 and CDR2 from the germline V gene are MGHDK and SYGVNS. The V end was cut by 7 bases, the J end by 4 bases, with 25 bases between. The CDR3 sequence is 17 residues long. The CDR3, as DNA: TGTGCCAGCATAGAACCCCCCGGCAGGGGTGAGTTAGAGACCCAGTACTTC. This translates into CASIEPPGRGELETQYF.

This clone appeared once. The chain recombines TRBV7-7 with TRBJ1-1; D perhaps matches TRBD1 (6 bases). This CDR3 has 13 residues. The V end lost 1 base, the J end lost 3 bases, and 6 bases lay between the germline ends. The germline gives CDR1 SSHAT, CDR2 FNYEAQ (reference sequence). CDR3 region: CASSLDRDTEAFF. The CDR3 region has the DNA TGTGCCAGCAGCTTAGACAGGGACACTGAAGCTTTCTTT.

The rearrangement links TRBV6-5 to TRBJ2-3; no clear D. V dropped 2 bases and J dropped 3 bases, with 12 bases sitting between them. This CDR3 is 15 amino acids long. CDR1 and CDR2 (germline): MNHEY, SVGAGI. CDR3 region: CASSYDILRTDTQYF. CDR3 sequence (DNA): TGTGCCAGCAGTTACGACATACTCAGGACAGATACGCAGTATTTT.

For the CDR3, the DNA is TGCGCCAGCAGCCTGGGACAGGTAGGGAGATCAACTGAAGCTTTCTTT. It translates to CASSLGQVGRSTEAFF. The gene calls are TRBV5-1 and TRBJ1-1; TRBD1 matches at 8 bases. Trimming cost V 4 bases and J 5 bases; bases outside gene matches: 13. The length of the CDR3 is 16 residues. In germline, CDR1 is SGHRS, CDR2 YFSETQ.